The 27 T cell receptor beta chains given below trace back to one sample, sequenced in a study of blood T cell repertoires in COVID-19. The repertoire was sequenced with immunoSEQ multiplex PCR; TCRdb's copy has only in-frame clones and lacks some. Of 260,000 or so clones listed, roughly 86% were seen once; the top ten hold approximately 8.5%. Sequenced sample: peripheral blood. The origin of the receptors is a man younger than 35 with active or convalescent COVID-19.

The chain links TRBV6-2 or TRBV6-3 to TRBJ1-1, with TRBD1 matching 7 bases. Germline-derived CDR1 and CDR2 are MNHEY and SVGEGT. V lost 6 bases to trimming and J lost 5 bases; unmatched junction nucleotides: 12. There are 15 residues in the CDR3. The CDR3 nucleotides are TGTGCCAGCAGCCTCTTAGCGACAGGGTCGACTGAAGCTTTCTTT. As protein: CASSLLATGSTEAFF.

V usage is TRBV14 and J usage is TRBJ2-5; D gene uncertain. The CDR3 is 14 amino acids. CDR1 and CDR2 (germline): SGHDN, FVKESK. The V and J ends lost 3 bases and 5 bases respectively, with 13 bases between them. The CDR3 DNA is TGTGCCAGCAGCCATACCAGAGGATGGGAGACCCAGTACTTC. This translates into CASSHTRGWETQYF.

The chain has TRBV2 and TRBJ1-1; TRBD1 aligns across 9 bases. CDR1 and CDR2 from the germline V gene are SNHLY and FYNNEI. Trimming removed 10 bases from V and 8 bases from J; junction bases left unmatched: 14. The CDR3 contains 14 residues. CDR3 sequence (DNA): TGTGCCACCCGGAGTACCCCCGGGACAGGGGAAGCTTTCTTT. Its protein is CATRSTPGTGEAFF.

V usage is TRBV7-6 and J usage is TRBJ2-7; 10 bases agree with TRBD2. Germline CDR1 SGHVS, CDR2 FNYEAQ. V shed 2 bases, J shed 6 bases, and the junction held 4 bases outside the gene matches. The CDR3 has 14 residues. The CDR3 loop is CASSLLSGGREQYF. The DNA of the CDR3 is TGTGCCAGCAGCTTACTTAGCGGGGGGCGCGAGCAGTACTTC.

This clone came up once. The chain employs TRBV4-2 and TRBJ2-1; 11 bases map to TRBD2. Germline V lookup: CDR1 LGHNA, CDR2 YNFKEQ. V lost 4 bases to trimming and J lost 1 base; unmatched junction nucleotides: 6. The CDR3 has 17 residues. The CDR3 DNA follows: TGTGCCAGCAGCCCGGACCCTAGCGGGGGGTCCTACAATGAGCAGTTCTTC. Amino acids: CASSPDPSGGSYNEQFF.

The rearrangement uses TRBV9 and TRBJ2-2, with TRBD2 identical over 11 bases. Germline values: CDR1 SGDLS, CDR2 YYNGEE. Trimming took 0 bases from V and 1 from J; bases not matched to a gene: 8. The CDR3 extends over 19 amino acids. CDR3 protein: CASSVGGSGGAGNTGELFF. CDR3 bases: TGTGCCAGCAGCGTAGGAGGTAGCGGGGGGGCCGGGAACACCGGGGAGCTGTTTTTT.

The chain recombines TRBV6-5 with TRBJ1-2, with 7 bases that match TRBD1. Trimming took 6 bases from V and 4 from J; bases not matched to a gene: 11. CDR1 and CDR2 from the germline V gene are MNHEY and SVGAGI. The CDR3 loop spans 15 amino acids. The CDR3 DNA follows: TGTGCCAGCAGGGTGACAGGGTCGTCCGTCTATGGCTACACCTTC. Translating it yields CASRVTGSSVYGYTF.

V gene TRBV13 combines with J gene TRBJ2-7; possible D gene TRBD2, 6 bases. The V and J ends lost 5 bases and 2 bases respectively, with 16 bases between them. This CDR3 contains 15 residues. Germline lookup yields CDR1 PRHDT and CDR2 FYEKMQ (reference sequence). CDR3 region: CASSPRVEGTYEQYF. The CDR3 region has the DNA TGTGCCAGCAGCCCCCGGGTGGAGGGAACCTACGAGCAGTACTTC.

The chain joins TRBV5-1 to TRBJ2-7; no reliable D call. Trimming took 0 bases from V and 2 from J, leaving 15 bases between them. Germline CDR1 reads SGHRS; CDR2 reads YFSETQ. The CDR3 runs to 16 residues. Here the CDR3 DNA reads TGCGCCAGCAGCTTGGTCTCATGGCCAGGTGCCTACGAGCAGTACTTC. Its translation is CASSLVSWPGAYEQYF.

The V gene is TRBV5-5, the J gene TRBJ2-5, with 10 positions matching TRBD2. V shed 0 bases and J 1 base; nucleotides not matched to a gene: 3. The CDR3 covers 16 residues. Per germline, CDR1 SGHKS and CDR2 YYEKEE (reference sequence). The CDR3 nucleotides are TGTGCCAGCAGCTTGGGATTAGCGGGGGGCCAAGAGACCCAGTACTTC. Translation gives CASSLGLAGGQETQYF.

V is TRBV11-2 and J is TRBJ2-2, with D uncertain. The CDR3 consists of 13 residues. From germline, CDR1 is SGHAT and CDR2 FQNNGV. V was shortened by 6 bases and J by 1 base, with 6 bases between the two germline ends. DNA of the CDR3: TGTGCCAGCAGTCCAAAGAACACCGGGGAGCTGTTTTTT. As protein: CASSPKNTGELFF.

This clone was recorded once. The chain joins TRBV7-2 to TRBJ2-6; D gene ambiguous. V was trimmed by 4 bases and J by 0 bases, leaving 16 bases between them. The CDR3 has 18 residues. CDR1 SGHTA and CDR2 FQGNSA come from the germline V gene. The CDR3 sequence is CASSSLILYSSGANVLTF. CDR3 bases: TGTGCCAGCAGCTCCCTAATTTTATACAGCTCTGGGGCCAACGTCCTGACTTTC.

V usage is TRBV7-9 and J usage is TRBJ1-2, with no clear D. The CDR3 has 16 amino acids. CDR1 SEHNR and CDR2 FQNEAQ come from the germline V gene (reference sequence). Trimming removed 5 bases from V and 7 bases from J, with 23 bases in between. CDR3 bases: TGTGCCAGCAGCCAAAGCTCGTCCGGGCCGGGAGGTGGCTACACCTTC. Protein: CASSQSSSGPGGGYTF.

This clone was observed a few times. V gene TRBV6-5 combines with J gene TRBJ1-2; TRBD1 matches at 8 bases. In germline, CDR1 is MNHEY, CDR2 SVGAGI. The CDR3 spans 13 residues. V dropped 6 bases and J dropped 4; count of bases not matched to a gene: 4. The CDR3 is CASRGQGIYGYTF. CDR3 nucleotides: TGTGCCAGCAGAGGACAGGGAATCTATGGCTACACCTTC.

The chain is built from TRBV6-4 and TRBJ2-3; TRBD2 matches at 7 bases. With V trimmed by 6 bases and J by 3 bases, 6 bases remained unmatched. This CDR3 spans 14 amino acids. Looked up from germline, CDR1 is MRHNA and CDR2 is SNTAGT. Here the CDR3 reads CASSPSGTTDTQYF. In nucleotides, the CDR3 is TGTGCCAGCAGCCCTAGCGGTACTACAGATACGCAGTATTTT.

CDR3 in amino acids: CASRASENTEAFF. CDR3 DNA sequence: TGTGCCAGCAGGGCCAGTGAGAACACTGAAGCTTTCTTT. The genes are TRBV14 and TRBJ1-1; D remains ambiguous. The germline V gene has CDR1 SGHDN and CDR2 FVKESK. Trimming shortened V by 6 bases and J by 1 base, and 9 bases separated the two germline ends. This CDR3 comprises 13 residues. The full variable domain, in which reference TRBV14 and TRBJ1-1 provide the parts outside the CDR3, is EAGVTQFPSHSVIEKGQTVTLRCDPISGHDNLYWYRRVMGKEIKFLLHFVKESKQDESGMPNNRFLAERTGGTYSTLKVQPAELEDSGVYFCASRASENTEAFFGQGTRLTVV.

The genes are TRBV25-1 and TRBJ1-2, with 8 bases fitting TRBD1. CDR3 length: 12 residues. CDR1 is MGHDK and CDR2 is SYGVNS in the germline V gene. J was trimmed by 4 bases and V by 8 bases; bases with no gene match: 3. CDR3 loop: CASGGTGYGYTF. The CDR3, as DNA: TGTGCCAGCGGGGGGACAGGCTATGGCTACACCTTC.

The chain couples TRBV15 to TRBJ1-1; D perhaps matches TRBD1 (6 bases). V shed 5 bases and J shed 1 base, with 11 bases lying between them. The CDR3 is 14 residues long. CDR1 is LNHNV, CDR2 YYDKDF, per germline (reference sequence). CDR3 amino acids: CATSARTENTEAFF. The CDR3 bases are TGTGCCACCAGCGCCCGGACAGAGAACACTGAAGCTTTCTTT.

Written as DNA, the CDR3 is TGTGCCAGCAGCAACGGACAGGGTGGTTTTGAAGCTTTCTTT. Translating it yields CASSNGQGGFEAFF. The chain carries TRBV13 and TRBJ1-1, with TRBD1 identical over 8 bases. Germline CDR1 PRHDT, CDR2 FYEKMQ (reference sequence). CDR3 length: 14 residues. The V gene end was trimmed by 5 bases and the J gene end by 7 bases; junction bases not matched to a gene: 9.

The chain uses TRBV19 and TRBJ2-3; 7 bases are a match to TRBD1. Germline values: CDR1 LNHDA, CDR2 SQIVND (reference sequence). The CDR3 consists of 16 residues. J was trimmed by 3 bases and V by 1 base; bases with no gene match: 7. This chain's CDR3 is CASSIGQGSVTDTQYF. The CDR3 bases are TGTGCCAGTAGTATAGGACAGGGAAGTGTTACAGATACGCAGTATTTT.

This clone has more than one count but fewer than ten. The chain uses TRBV6-5 and TRBJ1-1, with D possibly being TRBD1 (6 bases). The V gene lost 6 bases and the J gene lost 1 base, with 12 bases spanning the gap. CDR1 and CDR2 (germline): MNHEY, SVGAGI. There are 14 residues in the CDR3. DNA of the CDR3: TGTGCCAGCAGCATAGACAGGAGGAACACTGAAGCTTTCTTT. Translation: CASSIDRRNTEAFF.

The rearrangement uses TRBV27 and TRBJ1-1; D may be TRBD1 (6 bases). The CDR3 is made up of 13 amino acids. CDR1 MNHEY and CDR2 SMNVEV come from the germline V gene (reference sequence). V was cut by 6 bases and J by 7 bases, with 15 bases left in between. The CDR3 here is CASSPGEFGEAFF. The CDR3 DNA follows: TGTGCCAGCAGCCCAGGGGAATTTGGTGAAGCTTTCTTT.

The chain uses TRBV10-2 and TRBJ1-1; D is possibly TRBD1 (6 bases). Trimming took off 8 bases at V and 4 bases at J, with 14 bases between the two ends. Germline-derived CDR1 and CDR2 are WSHSY and SAAADI. The CDR3 has 13 amino acids. The CDR3 sequence: CASQRIRGTEAFF. CDR3 sequence (DNA): TGCGCCAGCCAACGAATCAGGGGCACTGAAGCTTTCTTT.

This chain uses TRBV2 with TRBJ2-2, with 8 bases matching TRBD1. Germline lookup yields CDR1 SNHLY and CDR2 FYNNEI. The CDR3 sequence is 15 residues long. Losses at the gene ends were 7 bases for V and 9 bases for J; bases not matched to a gene: 13. The CDR3 loop is CASTDGRGQDRELFF. CDR3 bases: TGTGCCAGCACCGATGGTAGGGGACAGGACCGGGAGCTGTTTTTT.

This clone was counted a single time. This chain uses TRBV2 with TRBJ2-7; D not certain. Germline values: CDR1 SNHLY, CDR2 FYNNEI. This CDR3 spans 12 amino acids. The V end lost 7 bases, the J end lost 4 bases, and 11 bases lay between the germline ends. For the CDR3, the DNA is TGTGCCAGCACAATCCAGGAATACGAGCAGTACTTC. This translates into CASTIQEYEQYF.

The sample holds one count of this clone. The chain is built from TRBV6-5 and TRBJ2-1, with 8 bases aligning to TRBD2. After removal of 2 bases from V and 4 bases from J, the junction contained 4 bases not matched to a gene. Germline V gene data show CDR1 as MNHEY and CDR2 as SVGAGI. CDR3 length: 15 residues. CDR3 in amino acids: CASSYRRGEYNEQFF. The CDR3 bases are TGTGCCAGCAGTTACAGGCGGGGGGAGTACAATGAGCAGTTCTTC.

The rearrangement joins TRBV6-5 to TRBJ1-2; TRBD1 matches at 10 bases. Germline CDR1 MNHEY, CDR2 SVGAGI. Trimming took 2 bases from V and 3 from J; bases not matched to a gene: 3. The CDR3 is made up of 15 amino acids. The CDR3 sequence is CASSYADRGDYGYTF. The CDR3 DNA is TGTGCCAGCAGTTACGCGGACAGGGGGGACTATGGCTACACCTTC.